This TCR beta chain was obtained from a study of CD8 T cells in Susac syndrome. Study information: Active disease was present in six of the sequenced Susac syndrome patients, and remission in fewer than ten. At the time their blood was drawn, patients with Susac syndrome were either therapy-naive, on corticosteroids (with some of them also receiving intravenous immunoglobulin), or on intravenous immunoglobulin alone.

The RNA input was roughly 0.45 to 1 ug, and it was reverse transcribed with random hexamers. TCRdb processed the immunoSEQ multiplex PCR reads anew with MiXCR; each CDR3 protein has one entry. The table records roughly 250,000 distinct CDR3 sequences, 96% of them present only once. CD8+ and CD4+ T cells from blood underwent TCR beta sequencing, which was carried out in a high-throughput format. In contrast to the negatively isolated CD8+ and CD4+ T cells, TEMRA cells were FACS-enriched. The CDR3 runs to 13 residues. V was shortened by 0 bases and J by 6 bases, with 9 bases between the two germline ends. The germline V gene has CDR1 SGHAT and CDR2 FQNNGV.

This chain uses TRBV11-2 with TRBJ2-7; D may correspond to TRBD1 or TRBD2 (5 bases each). This receptor was obtained from a human donor with Susac syndrome. Sequencing input: CD4+ T cells from PBMCs. The CDR3 loop reads CASSLEPGSEQYF. The CDR3 DNA reads as TGTGCCAGCAGCTTAGAGCCAGGGAGCGAGCAGTACTTC. Drawing the rest from reference TRBV11-2 and TRBJ2-7, the complete variable domain is EAGVAQSPRYKIIEKRQSVAFWCNPISGHATLYWYQQILGQGPKLLIQFQNNGVVDDSQLPKDRFSAERLKGVDSTLKIQPAKLEDSAVYLCASSLEPGSEQYFGPGTRLTVT.